The entry below describes one TCR beta chain. What it binds is not known. This record belongs to a study of T cell responses to AZD1222 COVID-19 vaccine. Germline CDR1 is MNHEY and CDR2 is SVGEGT. V lost 2 bases and J 14 bases, leaving 13 bases between the germline ends. The CDR3 runs 12 residues. Findings and caveats of the study: Spike was spanned by vaccine-associated CD4 TCRs, which were dominant at 160-218 and 743-854. With two AZD1222 doses given, Spike-specific TCR breadth and depth both rose. The donor group comprised mostly white British people and more females; the analysis possibly underestimated clonal diversity. Per reports, nearly half of all spike-specific TCRs target regions that are unmutated in variants.

Sequenced by immunoSEQ multiplex PCR; TCRdb stores in-frame clones only, minus some. The sample holds more than 110,000 clones. The sample was peripheral blood. The chain couples TRBV6-2 or TRBV6-3 to TRBJ1-5, with a possible D match to TRBD1 (6 bases). The TCR originated in an adult in good health. CDR3 sequence (DNA): TGTGCCAGCAGTTACCTACAGGGACCAAAGCATTTT. Translation: CASSYLQGPKHF.